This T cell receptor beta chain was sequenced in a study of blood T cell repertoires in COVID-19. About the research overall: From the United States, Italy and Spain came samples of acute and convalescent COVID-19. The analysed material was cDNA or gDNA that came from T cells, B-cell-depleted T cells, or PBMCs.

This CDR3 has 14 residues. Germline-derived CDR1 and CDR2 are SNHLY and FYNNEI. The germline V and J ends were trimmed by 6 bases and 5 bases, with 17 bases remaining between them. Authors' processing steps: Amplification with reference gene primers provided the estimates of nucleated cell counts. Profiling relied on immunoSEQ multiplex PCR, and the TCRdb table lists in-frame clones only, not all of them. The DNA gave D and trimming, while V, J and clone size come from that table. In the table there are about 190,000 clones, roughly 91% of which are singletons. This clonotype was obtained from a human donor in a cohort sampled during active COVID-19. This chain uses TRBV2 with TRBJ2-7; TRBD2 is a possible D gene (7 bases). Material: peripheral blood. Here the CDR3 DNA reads TGTGCCAGCAGATCCGGGGGGCTCCCCCACGAGCAGTACTTC. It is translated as CASRSGGLPHEQYF.